This entry features one T cell receptor (beta chain) sequence. These data originate in a study of blood T cell repertoires in COVID-19. V was trimmed by 3 bases and J by 11 bases, leaving 15 bases between them. The CDR3 contains 12 residues. The germline V gene encodes CDR1 SGHRS and CDR2 YFSETQ. Here immunoSEQ multiplex PCR was the method, and the copy in TCRdb shows in-frame clones only, minus some. This table holds 300,000 to 500,000 clones, 88% found once. The TCR originated in a woman aged 25 to 45 with acute COVID-19. The V and J genes are TRBV5-1 and TRBJ2-7, with a weak D call TRBD2 (6 bases). Sequencing was performed on PBMCs or T cells enriched from blood (not recorded which). CDR3 in DNA: TGCGCCAGCAGCTCCTCCGGGGGAGAGGAGTACTTC. Amino acids: CASSSSGGEEYF. Complete variable domain (other parts from reference TRBV5-1 and TRBJ2-7): KAGVTQTPRYLIKTRGQQVTLSCSPISGHRSVSWYQQTPGQGLQFLFEYFSETQRNKGNFPGRFSGRQFSNSRSEMNVSTLELGDSALYLCASSSSGGEEYFGPGTRLTVT.